The 8 T cell receptor beta chains below were found in one sample sequenced in a study of T-cell reconstitution after alpha-beta-depleted transplantation in children. Unique molecular identifiers were used in preparing the TCRbeta library. One entry per CDR3 protein, called by TCRdb with MiXCR from the PCR reads. The sample shows about 980,000 distinct CDR3 sequences, roughly 29% of them seen only once. The material was PBMCs, mostly from graft donor cells, obtained 360 days after TCRalphabeta/CD19-depleted stem cell transplant. The receptors originated from a boy under two years old who had a stem cell transplant for SCID, so the T cells may come from the graft donor.

The rearrangement joins TRBV19 to TRBJ2-4; the match to TRBD1 covers 9 bases. This CDR3 has 16 amino acids. Trimming at V came to 5 bases and at J to 6 bases, leaving 11 bases not matched to a gene. CDR1 is LNHDA, CDR2 SQIVND, per germline (reference sequence). The CDR3 protein is CASSAPGQGRRNIQYF. CDR3 in DNA: TGTGCCAGTAGTGCACCGGGACAGGGAAGGAGAAACATTCAGTACTTC.

This sequence joins TRBV4-2 and TRBJ2-3; D assignment may be TRBD1 or TRBD2 (6 bases each). V was clipped by 5 bases and J by 2 bases, with 17 bases between them. The CDR3 has 16 residues. The germline V gene encodes CDR1 LGHNA and CDR2 YNFKEQ. The CDR3 region is CASSTGVRGDTDTQYF. In DNA form, the CDR3 reads TGTGCCAGCAGCACCGGGGTGAGGGGGGACACAGATACGCAGTATTTT.

This clonotype was observed a handful of times. This sequence joins TRBV10-3 and TRBJ2-7; D unresolved. The germline CDR1 and CDR2 sequences are ENHRY and SYGVKD. The length of the CDR3 is 12 residues. Trimming removed 10 bases from V and 7 bases from J, with 17 bases in between. DNA of the CDR3: TGTGCCACCCAAATACAAGCTGGTGAGCAGTACTTC. Translated, it gives CATQIQAGEQYF.

The CDR3 DNA sequence: TGTGCCAGCAGCCAAGTACAGGCGGGGGGAAACATTCAGTACTTC. Encoded protein: CASSQVQAGGNIQYF. The genes are TRBV4-2 and TRBJ2-4, with 8 bases matching TRBD2. The V segment lost 1 base and the J segment 6 bases; nucleotides outside the gene matches: 5. This CDR3 region has 15 residues. CDR1 and CDR2 from the germline V gene are LGHNA and YNFKEQ.

The gene calls are TRBV2 and TRBJ2-5; unclear D gene. This CDR3 spans 14 amino acids. Germline V gene sequence: CDR1 SNHLY, CDR2 FYNNEI. V was shortened by 6 bases and J by 2 bases, with 13 bases between the two germline ends. CDR3 coding DNA: TGTGCCAGCAGCTACGACTGGACGCAAGAGACCCAGTACTTC. As protein: CASSYDWTQETQYF.

This rearrangement joins TRBV21-1 to TRBJ1-2; the table's D call, TRBD1, was not checked against the DNA. TRBV21-1 is given as a pseudogene. The CDR3 is 14 amino acids. The CDR3 here is CASSKGWTAYGYTF. The CDR3 nucleotides are TGTGCCAGCAGCAAAGGATGGACAGCCTATGGCTACACCTTC.

This clonotype has only a few counts. The chain has TRBV20-1 and TRBJ2-5; tentative D call: TRBD2 (5 bases). There are 16 residues in the CDR3. Trimming removed 1 base from V and 0 bases from J, with 15 bases in between. CDR1 is DFQATT, CDR2 SNEGSKA, per germline (reference sequence). This CDR3 reads CSARAGTGWYQETQYF. The CDR3 DNA reads as TGCAGTGCTAGAGCGGGAACGGGGTGGTACCAAGAGACCCAGTACTTC.

This clonotype was observed a few times. V is TRBV6-5 and J is TRBJ1-2, with D tentatively TRBD1 (6 bases). CDR1 is MNHEY, CDR2 SVGAGI, per germline. Trimming took 7 bases from V and 7 from J, leaving 13 bases between them. The CDR3 extends over 12 amino acids. CDR3 loop: CASKGGVGGYTF. Here the CDR3 DNA reads TGTGCCAGCAAAGGGGGTGTGGGTGGCTACACCTTC.